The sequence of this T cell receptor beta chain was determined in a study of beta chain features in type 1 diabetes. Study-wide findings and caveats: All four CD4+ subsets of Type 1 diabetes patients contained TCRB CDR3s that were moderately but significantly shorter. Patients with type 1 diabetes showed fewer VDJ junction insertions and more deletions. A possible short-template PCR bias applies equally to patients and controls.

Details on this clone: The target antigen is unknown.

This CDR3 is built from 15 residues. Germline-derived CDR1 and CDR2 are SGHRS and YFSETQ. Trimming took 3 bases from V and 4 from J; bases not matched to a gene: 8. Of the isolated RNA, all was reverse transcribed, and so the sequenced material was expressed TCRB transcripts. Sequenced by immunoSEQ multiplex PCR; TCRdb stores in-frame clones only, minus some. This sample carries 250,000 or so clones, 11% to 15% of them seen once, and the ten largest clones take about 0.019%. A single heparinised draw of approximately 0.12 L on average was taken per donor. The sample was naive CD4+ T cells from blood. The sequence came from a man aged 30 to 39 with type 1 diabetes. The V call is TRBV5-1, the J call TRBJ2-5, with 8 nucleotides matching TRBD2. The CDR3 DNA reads TGCGCCAGCAGCTCCACGGGACTAGTGGGAGAGACCCAGTACTTC. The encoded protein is CASSSTGLVGETQYF.